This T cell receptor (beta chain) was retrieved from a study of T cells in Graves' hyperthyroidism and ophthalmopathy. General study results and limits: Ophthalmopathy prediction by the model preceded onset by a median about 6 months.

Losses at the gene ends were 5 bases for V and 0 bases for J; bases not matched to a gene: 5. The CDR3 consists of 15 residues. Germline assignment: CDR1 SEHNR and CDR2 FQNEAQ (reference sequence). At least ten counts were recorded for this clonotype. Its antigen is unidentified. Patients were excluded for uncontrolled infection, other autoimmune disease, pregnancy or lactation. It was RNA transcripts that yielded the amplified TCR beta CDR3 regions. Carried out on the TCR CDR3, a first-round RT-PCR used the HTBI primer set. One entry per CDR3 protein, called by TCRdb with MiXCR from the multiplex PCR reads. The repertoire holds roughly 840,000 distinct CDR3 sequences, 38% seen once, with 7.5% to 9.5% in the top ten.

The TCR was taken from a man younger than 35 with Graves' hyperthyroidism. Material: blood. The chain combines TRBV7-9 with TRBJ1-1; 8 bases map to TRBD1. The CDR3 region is CASSHGQGVNTEAFF. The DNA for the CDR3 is TGTGCCAGCAGCCACGGACAGGGAGTGAACACTGAAGCTTTCTTT.